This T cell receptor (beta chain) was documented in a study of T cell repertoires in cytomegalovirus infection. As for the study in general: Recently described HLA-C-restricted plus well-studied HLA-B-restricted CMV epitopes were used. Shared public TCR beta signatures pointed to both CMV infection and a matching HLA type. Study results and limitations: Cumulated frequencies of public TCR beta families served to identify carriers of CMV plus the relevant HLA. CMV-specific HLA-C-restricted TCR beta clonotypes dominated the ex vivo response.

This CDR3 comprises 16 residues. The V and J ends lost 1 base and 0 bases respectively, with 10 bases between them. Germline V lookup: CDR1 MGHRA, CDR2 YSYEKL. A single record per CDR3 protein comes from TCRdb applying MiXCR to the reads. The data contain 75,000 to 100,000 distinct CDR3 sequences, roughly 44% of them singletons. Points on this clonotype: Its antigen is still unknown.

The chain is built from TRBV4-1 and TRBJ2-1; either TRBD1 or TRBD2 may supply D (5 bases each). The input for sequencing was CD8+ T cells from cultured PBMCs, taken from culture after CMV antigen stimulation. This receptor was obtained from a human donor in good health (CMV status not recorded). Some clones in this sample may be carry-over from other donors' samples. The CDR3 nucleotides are TGCGCCAGCAGCCAAGCCCCAGGGAGCTCCTACAATGAGCAGTTCTTC. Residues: CASSQAPGSSYNEQFF.